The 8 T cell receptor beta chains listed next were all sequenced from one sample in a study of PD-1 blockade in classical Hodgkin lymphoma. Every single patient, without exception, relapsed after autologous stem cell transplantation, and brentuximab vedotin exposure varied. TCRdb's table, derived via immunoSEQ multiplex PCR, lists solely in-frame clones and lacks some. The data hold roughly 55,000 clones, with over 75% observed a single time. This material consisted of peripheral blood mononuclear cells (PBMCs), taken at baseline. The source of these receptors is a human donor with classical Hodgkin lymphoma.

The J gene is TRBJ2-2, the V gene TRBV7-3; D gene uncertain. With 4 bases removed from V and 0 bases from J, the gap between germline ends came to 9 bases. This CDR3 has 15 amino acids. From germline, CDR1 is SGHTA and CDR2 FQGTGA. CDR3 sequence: CASSSGYANTGELFF. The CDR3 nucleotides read TGTGCCAGCAGCTCCGGCTACGCGAACACCGGGGAGCTGTTTTTT.

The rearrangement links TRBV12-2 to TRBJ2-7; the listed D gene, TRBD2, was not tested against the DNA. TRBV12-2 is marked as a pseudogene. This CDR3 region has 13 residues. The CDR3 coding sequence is TGTGCAAGTCGCTTAGGGACTAGCGGGAGGTTGTACGTC. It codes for CASRLGTSGRLYV.

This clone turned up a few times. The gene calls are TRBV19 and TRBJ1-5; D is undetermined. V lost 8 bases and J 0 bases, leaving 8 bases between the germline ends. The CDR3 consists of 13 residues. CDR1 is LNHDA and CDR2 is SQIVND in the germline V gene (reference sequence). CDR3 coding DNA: TGTGCCAGTCAGCGATATAGCAATCAGCCCCAGCATTTT. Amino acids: CASQRYSNQPQHF.

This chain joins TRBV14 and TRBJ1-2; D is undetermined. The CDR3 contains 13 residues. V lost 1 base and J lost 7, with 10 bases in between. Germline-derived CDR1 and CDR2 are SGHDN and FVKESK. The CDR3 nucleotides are TGTGCCAGCAGCCAAGCTAGGGCGGGTGGCTACACCTTC. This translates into CASSQARAGGYTF. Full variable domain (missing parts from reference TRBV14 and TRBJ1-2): EAGVTQFPSHSVIEKGQTVTLRCDPISGHDNLYWYRRVMGKEIKFLLHFVKESKQDESGMPNNRFLAERTGGTYSTLKVQPAELEDSGVYFCASSQARAGGYTFGSGTRLTVV.

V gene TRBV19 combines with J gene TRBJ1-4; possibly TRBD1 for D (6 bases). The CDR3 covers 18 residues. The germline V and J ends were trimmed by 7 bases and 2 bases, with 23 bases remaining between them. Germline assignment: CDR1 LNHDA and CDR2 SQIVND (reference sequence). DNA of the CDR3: TGTGCCAGTACCCGGACAGTGAACCGACTGCGGACTAATGAAAAACTGTTTTTT. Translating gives CASTRTVNRLRTNEKLFF.

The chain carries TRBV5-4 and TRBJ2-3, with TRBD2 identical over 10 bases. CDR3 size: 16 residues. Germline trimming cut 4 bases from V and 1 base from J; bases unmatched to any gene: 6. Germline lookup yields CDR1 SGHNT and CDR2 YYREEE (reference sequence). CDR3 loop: CASSLRLAGRTDTQYF. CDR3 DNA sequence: TGTGCCAGCAGCCTGCGACTAGCGGGCCGCACAGATACGCAGTATTTT.

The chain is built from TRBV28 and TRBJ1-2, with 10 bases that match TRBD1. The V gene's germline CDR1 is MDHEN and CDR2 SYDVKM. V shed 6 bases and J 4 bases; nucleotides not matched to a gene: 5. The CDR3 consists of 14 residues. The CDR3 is CASRTGQGGYGYTF. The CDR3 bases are TGTGCCAGCAGGACCGGACAGGGGGGCTATGGCTACACCTTC.

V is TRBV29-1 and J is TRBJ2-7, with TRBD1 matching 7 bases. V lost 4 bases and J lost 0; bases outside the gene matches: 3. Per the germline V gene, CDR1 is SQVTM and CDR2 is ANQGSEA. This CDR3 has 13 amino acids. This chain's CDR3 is CSVGTGSSYEQYV. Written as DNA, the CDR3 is TGCAGCGTTGGGACAGGCAGCTCCTACGAGCAGTACGTC.